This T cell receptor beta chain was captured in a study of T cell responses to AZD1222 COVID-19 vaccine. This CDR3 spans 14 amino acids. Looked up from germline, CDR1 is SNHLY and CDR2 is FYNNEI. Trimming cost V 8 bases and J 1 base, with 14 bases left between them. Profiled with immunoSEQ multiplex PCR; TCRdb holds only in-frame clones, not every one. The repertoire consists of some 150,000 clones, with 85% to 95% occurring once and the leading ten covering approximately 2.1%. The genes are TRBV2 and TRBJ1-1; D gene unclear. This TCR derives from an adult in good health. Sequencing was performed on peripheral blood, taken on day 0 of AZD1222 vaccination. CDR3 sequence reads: CASSQRPENTEAFF. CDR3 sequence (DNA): TGTGCCAGCTCTCAGAGACCGGAGAACACTGAAGCTTTCTTT.